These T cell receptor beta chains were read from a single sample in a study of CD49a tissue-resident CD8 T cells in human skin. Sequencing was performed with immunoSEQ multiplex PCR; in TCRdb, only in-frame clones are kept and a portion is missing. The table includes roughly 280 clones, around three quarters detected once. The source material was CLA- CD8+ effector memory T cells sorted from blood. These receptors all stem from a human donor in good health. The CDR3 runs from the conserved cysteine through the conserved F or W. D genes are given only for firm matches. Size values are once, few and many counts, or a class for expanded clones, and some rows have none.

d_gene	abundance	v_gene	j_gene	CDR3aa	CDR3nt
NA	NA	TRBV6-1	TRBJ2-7	CASSEQRGRSYEQYF	TGTGCCAGCAGTGAACAGAGAGGGAGGTCCTACGAGCAGTACTTC
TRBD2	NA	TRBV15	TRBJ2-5	CATSRDLAGESQETQYF	TGTGCCACCAGCAGAGATCTAGCGGGAGAGAGTCAAGAGACCCAGTACTTC
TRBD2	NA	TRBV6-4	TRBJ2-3	CASSPEGGRGTDTQYF	TGTGCCAGCAGCCCCGAGGGCGGGAGGGGCACAGATACGCAGTATTTT
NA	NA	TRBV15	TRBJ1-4	CATSRDRVGGEKLFF	TGTGCCACCAGCAGAGATCGGGTCGGGGGTGAAAAACTGTTTTTT
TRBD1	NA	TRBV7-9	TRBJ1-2	CASSARDRPNYGYTF	TGTGCCAGCAGCGCCCGGGACAGACCTAACTATGGCTACACCTTC
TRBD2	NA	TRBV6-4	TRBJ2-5	CASSDSTSGQETQYF	TGTGCCAGCAGTGACTCTACTAGCGGCCAAGAGACCCAGTACTTC
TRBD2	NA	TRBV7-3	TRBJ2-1	CASSLTGVSGKVGGDEQFF	TGTGCCAGCAGCTTAACGGGGGTTAGCGGGAAAGTCGGGGGGGATGAGCAGTTCTTC
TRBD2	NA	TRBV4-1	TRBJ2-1	CASSQGWGEGPHEQFF	TGCGCCAGCAGCCAAGGATGGGGGGAGGGCCCCCATGAGCAGTTCTTC
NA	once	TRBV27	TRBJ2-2	CATFPSAGANTGELFF	TGTGCCACTTTCCCCTCAGCGGGTGCGAACACCGGGGAGCTGTTTTTT
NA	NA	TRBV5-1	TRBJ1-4	CASSLNSRSNEKLFF	TGCGCCAGCAGCCTGAACAGCAGATCCAATGAAAAACTGTTTTTT
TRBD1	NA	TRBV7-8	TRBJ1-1	CASSRDRDRDFFLFTEAFF	TGTGCCAGCAGCAGAGACCGGGACAGGGATTTCTTTTTGTTCACTGAAGCTTTCTTT
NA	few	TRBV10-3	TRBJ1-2	CAISEANPGDGYTF	TGTGCCATCAGTGAGGCTAACCCGGGGGATGGCTACACCTTC
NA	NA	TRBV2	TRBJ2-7	CASDRTEINIGSYEQYF	TGTGCCAGCGATAGGACAGAAATAAACATCGGCTCCTACGAGCAGTACTTC
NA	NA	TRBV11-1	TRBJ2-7	CASRSGRGPPGQYF	TGTGCCAGCAGATCCGGGCGGGGGCCCCCCGGGCAGTACTTC
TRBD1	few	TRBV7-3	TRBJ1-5	CASSPGTGGQPQHF	TGTGCCAGCAGCCCCGGGACAGGGGGACAGCCCCAGCATTTT
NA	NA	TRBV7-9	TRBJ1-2	CASSLIRSGGYTF	TGTGCCAGCAGCTTAATTAGGTCGGGTGGCTACACCTTC
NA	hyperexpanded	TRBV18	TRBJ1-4	CASSPEGEEKLFF	TGTGCCAGCTCACCCGAGGGCGAAGAAAAACTGTTTTTT
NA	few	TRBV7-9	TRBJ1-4	CASSPPTRQDNEKLFF	TGTGCCAGCAGCCCCCCAACAAGACAGGATAATGAAAAACTGTTTTTT
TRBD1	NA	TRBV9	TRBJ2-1	CASSRYGGQGIDEQFF	TGTGCCAGCAGTCGATACGGGGGACAGGGGATCGATGAGCAGTTCTTC
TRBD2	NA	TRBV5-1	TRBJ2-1	CASSLTSGGYNEQFF	TGCGCCAGCAGCTTGACTAGCGGGGGCTACAATGAGCAGTTCTTC
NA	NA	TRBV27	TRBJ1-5	CASSSGRGNQPQHF	TGTGCCAGCAGTTCCGGGCGGGGGAATCAGCCCCAGCATTTT
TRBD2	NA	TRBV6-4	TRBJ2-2	CASSDSTSGRASTGELFF	TGTGCCAGCAGTGACTCCACTAGCGGGAGGGCATCCACCGGGGAGCTGTTTTTT
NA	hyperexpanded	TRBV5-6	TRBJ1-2	CASSLIVGGGYGYTF	TGTGCCAGCAGCTTGATTGTGGGCGGGGGCTATGGCTACACCTTC
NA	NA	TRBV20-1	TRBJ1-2	CSATQPVRYTF	TGCAGTGCTACCCAACCGGTCCGCTACACCTTC
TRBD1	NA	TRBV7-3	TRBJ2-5	CASSPSGTGGMETQYF	TGTGCCAGCAGCCCTTCTGGGACAGGGGGCATGGAGACCCAGTACTTC
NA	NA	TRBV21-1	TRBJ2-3	CATGGPRNSTDTQYF	TGTGCCACCGGAGGGCCTAGAAATAGCACAGATACGCAGTATTTT
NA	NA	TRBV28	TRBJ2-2	CASSPGRAADTGELFF	TGTGCCAGCAGCCCCGGTCGAGCGGCCGACACCGGGGAGCTGTTTTTT
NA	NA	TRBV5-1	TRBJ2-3	CASSSDRKDSSLITDTQYF	TGCGCCAGCAGCTCCGATAGAAAGGACAGCTCTTTAATCACAGATACGCAGTATTTT
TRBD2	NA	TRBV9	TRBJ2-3	CASSPGGGVWGTQYF	TGTGCCAGCAGCCCCGGCGGGGGGGTATGGGGTACGCAGTATTTT
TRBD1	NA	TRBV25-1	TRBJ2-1	CASSGVPVQGLYNEQFF	TGTGCCAGCAGTGGGGTCCCTGTACAGGGGCTCTACAATGAGCAGTTCTTC
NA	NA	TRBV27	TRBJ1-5	CASSLARGNQPQHF	TGTGCCAGCAGTTTGGCGCGCGGAAATCAGCCCCAGCATTTT
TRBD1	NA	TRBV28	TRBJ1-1	CASSFYDRVNTEAFF	TGTGCCAGCAGTTTCTACGACAGGGTGAACACTGAAGCTTTCTTT
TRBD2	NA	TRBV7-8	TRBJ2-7	CASSPASGIFEQYF	TGTGCCAGCAGCCCAGCTAGCGGAATCTTCGAGCAGTACTTC
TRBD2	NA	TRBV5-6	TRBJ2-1	CASSPRLAPKQFF	TGTGCCAGCAGCCCAAGACTAGCCCCTAAGCAGTTCTTC
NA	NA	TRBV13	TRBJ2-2	CASSEHNLGGVDTGELFF	TGTGCCAGCAGTGAGCATAACTTAGGAGGCGTCGACACCGGGGAGCTGTTTTTT